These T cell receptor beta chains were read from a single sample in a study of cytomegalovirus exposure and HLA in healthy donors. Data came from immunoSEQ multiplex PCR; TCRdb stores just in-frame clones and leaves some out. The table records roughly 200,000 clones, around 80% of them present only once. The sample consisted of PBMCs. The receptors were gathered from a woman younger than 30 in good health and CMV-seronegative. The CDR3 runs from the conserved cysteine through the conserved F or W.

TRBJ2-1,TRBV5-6,CASSLGVLAGAYNEQFF
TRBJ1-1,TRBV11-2,CASSRQYMNTEAFF
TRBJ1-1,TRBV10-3,CASSQSSNTEAFF
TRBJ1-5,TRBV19,CASSIPGQGAQPQHF
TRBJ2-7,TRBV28,CASSLTGMRMYEQYF
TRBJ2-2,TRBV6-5,CASSYMGAGELFF
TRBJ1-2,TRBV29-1,CSVVNSGYGYTF
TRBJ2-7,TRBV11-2,CASSSAGAGEQYF
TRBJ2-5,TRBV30,CAWSTRTSGVQETQYF
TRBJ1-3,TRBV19,CASSTRTGGGNTIYF
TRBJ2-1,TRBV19,CASSILVGVAGNEQFF
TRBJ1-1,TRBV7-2,CASSLPQGGNTEAFF
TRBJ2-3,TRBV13,CASSLLAGSTDTQYF
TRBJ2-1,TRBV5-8,CASSFGGSDYNEQFF
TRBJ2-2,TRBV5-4,CASSPPSERTTGELFF
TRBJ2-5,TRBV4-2,CASSPQGSETQYF
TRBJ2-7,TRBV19,CASGTTDTYEQYF
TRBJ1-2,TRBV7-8,CASGSGMGSYGYTF
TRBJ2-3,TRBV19,CASTPTASTDTQYF
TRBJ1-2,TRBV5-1,CASSLVSGLNYGYTF
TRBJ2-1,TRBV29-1,CSVRLAGVNEQFF
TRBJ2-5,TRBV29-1,CSVVVSQETQYF
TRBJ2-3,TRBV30,CAWGDRAPDTQYF
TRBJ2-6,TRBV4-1,CASSQDGTGPSGANVLTF
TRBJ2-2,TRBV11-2,CASSPSNTGELFF
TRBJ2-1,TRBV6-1,CASRWDSYNEQFF
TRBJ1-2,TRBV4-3,CASSQEVGATPTPSGYTF
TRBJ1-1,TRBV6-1,CASSGRGQGPTEAFF
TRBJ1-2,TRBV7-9,CASSLFQIRGYTF
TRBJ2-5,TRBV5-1,CASSWRTSGHQETQYF
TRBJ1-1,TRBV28,CASRTGNTEAFF
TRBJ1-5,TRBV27,CASSLSTYYDRLCKPQHF
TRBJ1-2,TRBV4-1,CASSHPTLDRSRNYGYTF
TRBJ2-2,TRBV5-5,CASTVRDPRVHAGELFF
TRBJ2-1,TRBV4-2,CASSQEGGSEQFF
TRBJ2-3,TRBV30,CAWTWGATQYF